Sequencing of this T cell receptor (beta chain) was carried out in a study of cytomegalovirus exposure and HLA in healthy donors. Turning to the study itself: Of the donors genotyped, 398 in all, around 77% fell in the Caucasian-associated ancestry cluster. Overall study findings and caveats: The majority of TCR sequences were rare, yet some public TCRs appeared in many donors.

Germline V gives CDR1 SGDLS, CDR2 YYNGEE. The CDR3 spans 15 residues. V was trimmed by 1 base and J by 1 base, leaving 8 bases between them. For this clone: Its target is unknown.

Vbeta (60) and Jbeta (13) primers were used in the PCR. Original analysis: A later analysis counted 65 million to 80 million unique TCR beta chains, around 10 million shared. The data were produced by immunoSEQ multiplex PCR, yet TCRdb's version contains in-frame clones alone and is incomplete. That table gives V, J and clone size, and the DNA gave D and trimming. Found here are approximately 78,000 clones, roughly 83% of them singletons; the top ten hold 2.4%. The source is a woman in her forties or fifties in good health and CMV-seronegative. Material: PBMCs. This sequence joins TRBV9 and TRBJ2-2; D might be TRBD1 (5 bases). The CDR3 DNA reads as TGTGCCAGCAGCGTAACAGGTCTGAACACCGGGGAGCTGTTTTTT. Its translation: CASSVTGLNTGELFF.